What follows are 11 T cell receptor beta chains derived from one specimen sequenced in a study of regulatory T cells in long-lasting Graves disease. Library construction for TCR beta used iRepertoire HTBI primers and Arm-PCR of CDR3 regions. TCRdb redid the calling of the multiplex PCR reads with MiXCR, one entry per CDR3 protein. Of about 320,000 distinct CDR3 sequences listed, more than 15% were seen once; the top ten hold 38%. This sample's time point: newly diagnosed GD, antithyroid drugs for less than 3 months. PBMCs were the source of the RNA used for TCR sequencing. The specimen comprised peripheral blood mononuclear cells (PBMCs), sampled at new diagnosis, from a patient treated with antithyroid drugs. The origin of the receptors is a female donor with Graves disease.

The V gene is TRBV12-3 or TRBV12-4, the J gene TRBJ2-3; no firm D call. The V gene lost 2 bases and the J gene lost 2 bases, with 5 bases spanning the gap. The CDR3 has 13 residues. The CDR3 DNA follows: TGTGCCAGCAGTTTAACGGTCACAGATACGCAGTATTTT. Encoded protein: CASSLTVTDTQYF.

The sample holds many counts of this clonotype. This chain uses TRBV6-5 with TRBJ1-2; D gene unclear. The germline V gene has CDR1 MNHEY and CDR2 SVGAGI. This CDR3 has 18 amino acids. The V gene lost 2 bases and the J gene lost 1 base, with 20 bases spanning the gap. The CDR3 loop is CASSYGLAPAGRNYGYTF. CDR3 bases: TGTGCCAGCAGTTACGGGTTGGCGCCAGCCGGGCGTAACTATGGCTACACCTTC.

This clonotype occurred a few times. V usage is TRBV6-1 and J usage is TRBJ2-3; perhaps TRBD1 as D (6 bases). CDR3 length: 15 amino acids. V lost 6 bases to trimming and J lost 2 bases, with 15 bases between them. Germline CDR1 MNHNS, CDR2 SASEGT. Written as DNA, the CDR3 is TGTGCCAGCAGAACCCAGGGGAAACTCACAGATACGCAGTATTTT. This translates into CASRTQGKLTDTQYF.

There are many counts of this clonotype. The chain is built from TRBV2 and TRBJ2-1; 9 bases fit TRBD2. The ends lost 7 bases at V and 7 bases at J; junction bases unmatched: 5. In germline, CDR1 is SNHLY, CDR2 FYNNEI. The CDR3 covers 13 residues. DNA of the CDR3: TGTGCCAGCAATAGCGGGAGATTGAATGAGCAGTTCTTC. Translating it yields CASNSGRLNEQFF.

This clonotype showed up many times. The chain recombines TRBV2 with TRBJ2-1; TRBD2 matches 10 bases. The V segment lost 10 bases and the J segment 9 bases; nucleotides outside the gene matches: 15. CDR3 length: 15 amino acids. Germline lookup yields CDR1 SNHLY and CDR2 FYNNEI. This chain's CDR3 is CATVLVSGRAGEQFF. Written as DNA, the CDR3 is TGTGCCACCGTCTTAGTGAGCGGGAGGGCCGGTGAGCAGTTCTTC.

A remark on this clonotype: A read error may be the cause here, since a much bigger clone is one base away. This rearrangement joins TRBV19 to TRBJ2-3; TRBD2 matches at 11 bases. Germline V gene sequence: CDR1 LNHDA, CDR2 SQIVND (reference sequence). This CDR3 has 16 residues. In nucleotides, the CDR3 is TGTGCCAGTAGTTCACGGGCTAGCGGGAGGTTCGACGAGCGGTACTTC. It encodes CASSSRASGRFDERYF.

This clonotype was seen many times. The V call is TRBV24-1, the J call TRBJ2-2; D remains ambiguous. V shed 8 bases and J shed 1 base, with 7 bases lying between them. This CDR3 comprises 13 residues. The germline V gene encodes CDR1 KGHDR and CDR2 SFDVKD. In DNA, the CDR3 is TGTGCCACCAACGAGCAGAACACCGGGGAGCTGTTTTTT. As protein: CATNEQNTGELFF.

At least ten counts were recorded for this clonotype. The chain combines TRBV28 with TRBJ2-1; a weak D match, TRBD2 (6 bases). The CDR3 is 15 amino acids. Trimming cost V 5 bases and J 5 bases, with 16 bases left between them. The germline V gene encodes CDR1 MDHEN and CDR2 SYDVKM. The CDR3 loop is CASSAGEAGHNEQFF. The CDR3 DNA sequence: TGTGCCAGCAGTGCTGGTGAGGCGGGACACAATGAGCAGTTCTTC.

The sample holds many counts of this clonotype. This sequence joins TRBV2 and TRBJ1-5; D not resolved. CDR1 is SNHLY and CDR2 is FYNNEI in the germline V gene. This CDR3 comprises 14 residues. V shed 6 bases and J shed 4 bases, with 13 bases lying between them. CDR3 bases: TGTGCCAGCAGCTGGACGTCGGGTAATCAGCCCCAGCATTTT. It specifies CASSWTSGNQPQHF.

This clonotype has a count of ten or more. The gene calls are TRBV20-1 and TRBJ2-7; no definite D call. The CDR3 sequence is 14 residues long. Trimming removed 6 bases at V and 3 bases at J, with 18 bases between. Germline V gene sequence: CDR1 DFQATT, CDR2 SNEGSKA (reference sequence). The CDR3 region is CSALPAYRDYEQYF. The CDR3 coding sequence is TGCAGTGCCCTCCCAGCGTATAGGGACTACGAGCAGTACTTC.

This clonotype was seen ten or more times. The chain couples TRBV6-5 to TRBJ1-5, with unresolved D. The germline gives CDR1 MNHEY, CDR2 SVGAGI. The CDR3 covers 15 residues. With 2 bases removed from V and 3 bases from J, the gap between germline ends came to 11 bases. The CDR3 sequence is CASSYPSNYNQPQHF. The CDR3 region has the DNA TGTGCCAGCAGTTACCCCTCCAACTACAATCAGCCCCAGCATTTT.